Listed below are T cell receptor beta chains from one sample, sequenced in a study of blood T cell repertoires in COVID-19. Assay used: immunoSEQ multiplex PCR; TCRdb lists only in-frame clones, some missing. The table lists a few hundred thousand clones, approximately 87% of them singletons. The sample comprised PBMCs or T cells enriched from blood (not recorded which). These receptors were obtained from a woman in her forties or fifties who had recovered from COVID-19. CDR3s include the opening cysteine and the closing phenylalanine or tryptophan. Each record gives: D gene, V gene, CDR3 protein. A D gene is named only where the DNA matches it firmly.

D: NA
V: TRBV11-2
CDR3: CASRRGGVDTGELFF

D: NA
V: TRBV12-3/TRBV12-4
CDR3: CASTQGMNTEAFF

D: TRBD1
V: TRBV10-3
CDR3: CAISAPGQGLTEAFF

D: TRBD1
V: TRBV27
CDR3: CASSPGTGGTYGYTF

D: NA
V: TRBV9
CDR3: CASSVQGTNEKLFF

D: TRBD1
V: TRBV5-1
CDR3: CASSFFLPTGGKNTEAFF

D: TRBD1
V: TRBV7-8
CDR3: CASSPGQGPSYEQYF

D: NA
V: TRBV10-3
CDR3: CAISDQLGGSYNSPLHF

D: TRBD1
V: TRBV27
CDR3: CASSADRGGNEQFF

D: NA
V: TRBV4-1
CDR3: CASSQDGGNEKLFF

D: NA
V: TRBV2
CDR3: CASILRAKETQYF